This entry features one TCR beta chain sequence. It has no known antigen specificity. No base quality information exists; no much larger clone differs at one position. V loses 3 bases of germline sequence and J loses 8 bases, and the interval between the two ends is 13 bases. Sequences MNHEY (CDR1) and SVGEGT (CDR2) are obtained from the germline V gene. From its cysteine to its phenylalanine, the CDR3 spans 13 amino acids. Only the CDR3 DNA is retained, 39 bases long and in frame from the first base. The sample belongs to a study of early T cells in non-severe SARS-CoV-2 infection (dated by TCRdb to the early 2020s). Some background on the complete study: Because TCR sequencing relied on bulk RNA taken from unsorted whole blood, pairing of alpha and beta chains was not possible. Study-wide conclusions, independent of this receptor: VDJdb matching was skewed toward anti-spike CD8 responses and likely underestimated virus-specific expansions, missing private and CD4 specificities.

Libraries were constructed by 5' RACE. For sequencing, a NextSeq 500 was employed. In the TCR library protocol, unique molecular identifiers were attached to individual cDNA molecules to correct for PCR bias and sequencing error. Sequencing covered both TCR alpha and beta chains, and within each sample the abundances of alpha and beta sequences were tightly co-correlated. On the authors' methods: Decombinator V4 was used to annotate TCR sequences for V gene, J gene and CDR3. TCRs were defined as expanded if a significant change between any two time points was detected under a Poisson model with p below 0.0001. TCR abundances were normalised to the total number of TCRs sequenced per sample and were expressed as counts per million. MAIT TCRs were defined by TRAV1-2 paired with TRAJ12, TRAJ20 or TRAJ33, and iNKT TCRs by TRAV10 paired with TRAJ18. VDJdb, accessed 1 November 2021, was searched for CMV, EBV and SARS-CoV-2 annotated TCRs, with TCRs annotated for multiple antigens excluded. The public sequencing data were trimmed at Q25 with fastp and processed into clonotypes with MiXCR by TCRdb, which kept only in-frame beta chains. CDR3 protein sequences are deduplicated, and each keeps its most common genes and DNA. The V and J calls and clone size come from TCRdb's table, not from the authors' own analysis. This sample lists tens of thousands of distinct CDR3 sequences; about 11% were detected once. Together, the top ten hold 6% to 7% of the sample.

The study was a case-control design nested within a healthcare worker cohort in London, UK, with weekly nasopharyngeal swab PCR tests and blood sampling. Healthcare workers were enrolled in the week of the UK lockdown, from 23 to 31 March 2020, and were followed every week for up to 16 weeks. The receptor chain draws on TRBV6-2 or TRBV6-3 and TRBJ1-1, with no confidently assigned D gene. Sequenced material: whole blood. The sequence was obtained from an adult who was a healthcare worker with PCR-confirmed SARS-CoV-2 infection or an uninfected control (not recorded which). In nucleotides, the sequence is TGTGCCAGCAGTTATTCTGTCCCAGTAGAAGCTTTCTTT. It translates as CASSYSVPVEAFF.